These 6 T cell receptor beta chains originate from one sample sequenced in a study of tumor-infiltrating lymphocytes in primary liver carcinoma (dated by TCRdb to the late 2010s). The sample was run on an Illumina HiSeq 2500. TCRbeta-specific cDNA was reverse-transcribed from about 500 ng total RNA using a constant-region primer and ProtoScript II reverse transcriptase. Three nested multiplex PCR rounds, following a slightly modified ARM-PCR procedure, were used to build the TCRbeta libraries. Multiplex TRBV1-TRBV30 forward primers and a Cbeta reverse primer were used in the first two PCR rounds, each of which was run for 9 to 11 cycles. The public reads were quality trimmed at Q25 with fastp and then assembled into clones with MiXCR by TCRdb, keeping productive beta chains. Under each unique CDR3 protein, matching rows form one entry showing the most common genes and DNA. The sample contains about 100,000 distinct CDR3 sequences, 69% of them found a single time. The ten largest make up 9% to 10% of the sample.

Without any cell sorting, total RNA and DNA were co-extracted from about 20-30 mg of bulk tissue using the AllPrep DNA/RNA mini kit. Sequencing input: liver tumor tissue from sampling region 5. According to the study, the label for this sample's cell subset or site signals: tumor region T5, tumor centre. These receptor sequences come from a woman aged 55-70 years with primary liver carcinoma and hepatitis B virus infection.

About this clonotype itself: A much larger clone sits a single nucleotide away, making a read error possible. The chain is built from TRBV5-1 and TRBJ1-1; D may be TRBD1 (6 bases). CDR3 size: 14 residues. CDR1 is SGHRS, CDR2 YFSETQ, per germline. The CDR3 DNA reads TGCGCCAGCAGTTTGGGGGGCGAGAACACTGAAGCTTTCTTT. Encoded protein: CASSLGGENTEAFF.

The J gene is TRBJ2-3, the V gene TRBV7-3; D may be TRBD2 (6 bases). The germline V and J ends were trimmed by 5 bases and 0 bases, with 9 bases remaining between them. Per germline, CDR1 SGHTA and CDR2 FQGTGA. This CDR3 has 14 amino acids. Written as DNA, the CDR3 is TGTGCCAGCAGCCCCGGGACTAGCACAGATACGCAGTATTTT. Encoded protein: CASSPGTSTDTQYF.

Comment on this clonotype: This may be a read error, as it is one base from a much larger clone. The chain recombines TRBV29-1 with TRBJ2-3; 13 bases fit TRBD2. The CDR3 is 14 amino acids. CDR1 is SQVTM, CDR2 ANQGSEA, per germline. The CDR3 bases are TGCGGCGTTGGACTAGCGGGAGCCCCAGATACGCAGTATTTT. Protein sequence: CGVGLAGAPDTQYF.

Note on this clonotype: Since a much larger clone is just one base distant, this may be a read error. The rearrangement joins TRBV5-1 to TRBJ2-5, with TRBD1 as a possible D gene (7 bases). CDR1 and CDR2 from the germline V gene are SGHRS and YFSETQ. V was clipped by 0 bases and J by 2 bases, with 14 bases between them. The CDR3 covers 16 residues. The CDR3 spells CASSLVTGEAQETQYF. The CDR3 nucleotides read TGCGCCAGCAGCTTGGTCACAGGGGAGGCACAAGAGACCCAGTACTTC.

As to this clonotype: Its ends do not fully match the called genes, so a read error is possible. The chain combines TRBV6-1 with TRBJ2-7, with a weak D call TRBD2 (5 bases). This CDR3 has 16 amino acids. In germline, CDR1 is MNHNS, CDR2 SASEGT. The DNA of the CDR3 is TGTGCCAGCAGTGAACCTACTAGGATCCAGCACTACGGGCAGTACTTC. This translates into CASSEPTRIQHYGQYF.

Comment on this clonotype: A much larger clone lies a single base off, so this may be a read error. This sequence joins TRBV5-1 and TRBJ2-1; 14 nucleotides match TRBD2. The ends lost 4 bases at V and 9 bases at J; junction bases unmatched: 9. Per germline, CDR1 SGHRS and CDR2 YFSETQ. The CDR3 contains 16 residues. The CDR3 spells CASSTPGLAGAPEQFF. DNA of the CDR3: TGCGCCAGCAGCACCCCGGGACTAGCGGGAGCTCCTGAGCAGTTCTTC.